The subject of this entry is one T cell receptor (beta chain). Its matching antigen is unknown. The data derive from a study of blood T cells in healthy people across ages. Findings and limits, study-wide: Older age coincided with a roughly linear decline in TCR beta diversity per million T cells.

Primers used in a second PCR of about 7 to 12 cycles were a sample-barcoded 5' primer and a J-beta primer mix. Via MiXCR, TCRdb re-called the 5' RACE reads, giving one row per CDR3 protein. The sample carries 780,000 or so distinct CDR3 sequences, about 56% recorded once. Trimming removed 0 bases at V and 3 bases at J, with 13 bases between. Germline V gene data show CDR1 as SGHRS and CDR2 as YFSETQ. The CDR3 consists of 15 residues. Peripheral blood samples of 9.5 to 10 milliliters were drawn from each donor. Each sample yielded at least 6 million isolated PBMCs. This clonotype was obtained from a man in his forties in good health. The sequenced sample consisted of blood. V gene TRBV5-1 combines with J gene TRBJ2-7; TRBD1 might be the D (6 bases). CDR3 protein: CASSLGAGVGYEQYF. CDR3 coding DNA: TGCGCCAGCAGCTTGGGTGCAGGGGTTGGCTACGAGCAGTACTTC.